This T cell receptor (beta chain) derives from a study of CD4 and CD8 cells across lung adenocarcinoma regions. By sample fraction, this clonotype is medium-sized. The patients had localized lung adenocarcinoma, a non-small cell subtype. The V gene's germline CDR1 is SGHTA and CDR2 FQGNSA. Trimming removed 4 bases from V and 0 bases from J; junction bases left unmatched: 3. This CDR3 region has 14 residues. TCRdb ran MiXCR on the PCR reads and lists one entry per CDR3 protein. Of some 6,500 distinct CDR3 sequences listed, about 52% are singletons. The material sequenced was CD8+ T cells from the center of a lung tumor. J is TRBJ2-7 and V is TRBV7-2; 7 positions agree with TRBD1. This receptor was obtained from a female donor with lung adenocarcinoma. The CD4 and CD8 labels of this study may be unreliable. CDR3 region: CASSSGTVSYEQYF. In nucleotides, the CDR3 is TGTGCCAGCAGCTCCGGGACAGTCTCCTACGAGCAGTACTTC.